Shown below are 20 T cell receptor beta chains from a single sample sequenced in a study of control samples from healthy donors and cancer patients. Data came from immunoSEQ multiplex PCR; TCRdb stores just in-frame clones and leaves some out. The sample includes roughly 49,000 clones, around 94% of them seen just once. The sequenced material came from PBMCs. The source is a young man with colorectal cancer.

CDR3 loop: CASSANGNQPQHF. The DNA for the CDR3 is TGTGCCAGCAGCGCGAATGGCAATCAGCCCCAGCATTTT. The rearrangement joins TRBV2 to TRBJ1-5; no reliable D call. The CDR3 has 13 residues. Germline V gives CDR1 SNHLY, CDR2 FYNNEI. The ends were cut back, 6 bases at V and 2 bases at J, with 8 bases in the middle.

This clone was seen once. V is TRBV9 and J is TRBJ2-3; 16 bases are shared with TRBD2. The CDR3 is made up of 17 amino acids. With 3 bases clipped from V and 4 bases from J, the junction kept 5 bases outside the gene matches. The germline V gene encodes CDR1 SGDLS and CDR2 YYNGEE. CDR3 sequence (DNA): TGTGCCAGCAGCGAGGGACTAGCGGGGGGGCTTTCAGATACGCAGTATTTT. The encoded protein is CASSEGLAGGLSDTQYF.

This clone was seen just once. The CDR3 region is CASSESIRGAYEQYF. DNA of the CDR3: TGCGCCAGCAGTGAGTCTATTAGGGGGGCCTACGAGCAGTACTTC. This chain joins TRBV10-1 and TRBJ2-7; D is tentatively TRBD1 or TRBD2 (6 bases each). Trimming removed 0 bases at V and 2 bases at J, with 11 bases between. The germline CDR1 and CDR2 sequences are WNHNN and SYGVQD (reference sequence). This CDR3 spans 15 amino acids.

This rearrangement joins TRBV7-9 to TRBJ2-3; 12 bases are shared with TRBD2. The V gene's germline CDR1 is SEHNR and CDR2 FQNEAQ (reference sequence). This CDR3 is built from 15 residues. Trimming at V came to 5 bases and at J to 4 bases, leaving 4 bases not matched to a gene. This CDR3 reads CASSPTSGGSDTQYF. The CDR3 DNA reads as TGTGCCAGCAGCCCGACTAGCGGGGGTTCAGATACGCAGTATTTT.

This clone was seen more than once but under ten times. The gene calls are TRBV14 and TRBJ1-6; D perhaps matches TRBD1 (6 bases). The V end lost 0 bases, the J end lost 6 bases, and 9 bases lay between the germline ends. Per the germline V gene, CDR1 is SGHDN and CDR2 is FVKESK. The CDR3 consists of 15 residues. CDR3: CASSQDGRGNSPLHF. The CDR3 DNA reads TGTGCCAGCAGCCAAGATGGCAGGGGTAATTCACCCCTCCACTTT.

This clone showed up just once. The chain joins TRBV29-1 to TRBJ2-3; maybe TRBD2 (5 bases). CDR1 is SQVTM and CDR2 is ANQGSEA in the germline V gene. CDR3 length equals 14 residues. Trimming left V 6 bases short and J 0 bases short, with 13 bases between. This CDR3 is CSVQEGSSTDTQYF. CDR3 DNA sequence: TGCAGCGTACAAGAGGGTTCCAGCACAGATACGCAGTATTTT.

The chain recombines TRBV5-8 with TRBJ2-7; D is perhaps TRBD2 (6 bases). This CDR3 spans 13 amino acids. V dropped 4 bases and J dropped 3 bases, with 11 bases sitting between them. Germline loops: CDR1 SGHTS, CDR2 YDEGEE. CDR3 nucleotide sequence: TGTGCCAGCAGCGCGGGGACGTTCTACGAGCAGTACGTC. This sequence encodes CASSAGTFYEQYV.

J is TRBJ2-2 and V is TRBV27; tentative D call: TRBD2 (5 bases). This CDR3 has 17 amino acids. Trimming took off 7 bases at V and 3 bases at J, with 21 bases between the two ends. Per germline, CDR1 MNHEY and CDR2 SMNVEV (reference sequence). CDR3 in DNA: TGTGCCAGCATGCCCAGGACTTTCGGGGAAGACACCGGGGAGCTGTTTTTT. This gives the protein CASMPRTFGEDTGELFF.

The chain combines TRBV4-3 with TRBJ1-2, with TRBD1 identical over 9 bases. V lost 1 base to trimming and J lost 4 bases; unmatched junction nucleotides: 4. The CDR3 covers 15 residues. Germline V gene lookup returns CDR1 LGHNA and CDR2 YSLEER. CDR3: CASSQGPGQGYGYTF. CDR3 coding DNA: TGCGCCAGCAGCCAAGGGCCGGGACAGGGCTATGGCTACACCTTC.

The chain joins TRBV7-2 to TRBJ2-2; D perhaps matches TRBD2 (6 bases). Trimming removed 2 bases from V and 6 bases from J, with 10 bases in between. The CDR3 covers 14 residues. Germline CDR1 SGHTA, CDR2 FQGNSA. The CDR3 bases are TGTGCCAGCAGCTTAACCGGGGGAGCCGGGGAGCTGTTTTTT. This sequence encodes CASSLTGGAGELFF.

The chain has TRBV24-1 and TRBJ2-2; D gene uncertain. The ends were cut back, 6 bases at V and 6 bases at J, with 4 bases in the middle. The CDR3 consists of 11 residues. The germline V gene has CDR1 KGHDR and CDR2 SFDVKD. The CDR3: CATSFSGELFF. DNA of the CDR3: TGTGCCACCAGTTTTTCCGGGGAGCTGTTTTTT.

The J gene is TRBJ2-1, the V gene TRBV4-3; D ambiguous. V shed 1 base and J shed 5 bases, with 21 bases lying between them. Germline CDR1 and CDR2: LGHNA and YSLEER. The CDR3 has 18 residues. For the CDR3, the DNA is TGCGCCAGCAGCCAAGGAGTAAGGAATTCTAGGCGGAACAATGAGCAGTTCTTC. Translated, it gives CASSQGVRNSRRNNEQFF.

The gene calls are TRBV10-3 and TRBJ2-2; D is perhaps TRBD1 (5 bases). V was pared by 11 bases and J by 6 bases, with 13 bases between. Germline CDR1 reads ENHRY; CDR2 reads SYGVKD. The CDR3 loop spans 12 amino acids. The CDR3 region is CASKKGSGELFF. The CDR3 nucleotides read TGTGCCTCGAAAAAGGGGTCCGGGGAGCTGTTTTTT.

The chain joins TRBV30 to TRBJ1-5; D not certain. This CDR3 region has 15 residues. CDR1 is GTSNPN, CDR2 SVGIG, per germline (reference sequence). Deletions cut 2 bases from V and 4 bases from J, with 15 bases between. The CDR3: CAWSPPGRWNQPQHF. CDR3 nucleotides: TGTGCCTGGAGTCCCCCGGGCCGGTGGAATCAGCCCCAGCATTTT.

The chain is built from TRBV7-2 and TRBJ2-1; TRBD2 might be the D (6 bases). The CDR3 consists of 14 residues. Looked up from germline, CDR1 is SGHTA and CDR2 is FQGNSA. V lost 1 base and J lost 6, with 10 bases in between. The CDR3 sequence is CASSLVLEGNEQFF. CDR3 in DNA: TGTGCCAGCAGCTTAGTTCTGGAGGGCAATGAGCAGTTCTTC.

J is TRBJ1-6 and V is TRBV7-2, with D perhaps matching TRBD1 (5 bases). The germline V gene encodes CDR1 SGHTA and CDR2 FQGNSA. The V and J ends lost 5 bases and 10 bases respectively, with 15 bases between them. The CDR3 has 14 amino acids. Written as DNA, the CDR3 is TGTGCCAGCAGCCTAGGGGTGCGTGACTCACCCCTCCACTTT. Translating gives CASSLGVRDSPLHF.

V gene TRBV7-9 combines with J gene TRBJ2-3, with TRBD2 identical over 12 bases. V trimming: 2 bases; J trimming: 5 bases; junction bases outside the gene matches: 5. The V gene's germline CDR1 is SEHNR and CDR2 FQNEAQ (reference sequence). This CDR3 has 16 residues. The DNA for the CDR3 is TGTGCCAGCAGCTTACTAGCGGGGGGGCGTAGAGATACGCAGTATTTT. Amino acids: CASSLLAGGRRDTQYF.

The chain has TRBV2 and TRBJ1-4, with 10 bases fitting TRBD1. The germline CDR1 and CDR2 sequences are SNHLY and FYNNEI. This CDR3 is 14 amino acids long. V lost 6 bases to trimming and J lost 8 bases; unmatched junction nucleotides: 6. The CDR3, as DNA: TGTGCCAGCAGACTGGGACAGGGGAACGAAAAACTGTTTTTT. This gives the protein CASRLGQGNEKLFF. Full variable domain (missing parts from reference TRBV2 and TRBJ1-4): EPEVTQTPSHQVTQMGQEVILRCVPISNHLYFYWYRQILGQKVEFLVSFYNNEISEKSEIFDDQFSVERPDGSNFTLKIRSTKLEDSAMYFCASRLGQGNEKLFFGSGTQLSVL.

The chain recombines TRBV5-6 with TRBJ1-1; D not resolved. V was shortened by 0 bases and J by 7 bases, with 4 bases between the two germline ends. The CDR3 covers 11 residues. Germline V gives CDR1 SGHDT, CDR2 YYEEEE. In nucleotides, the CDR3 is TGTGCCAGCAGCTTGGACAGTGAAGCTTTCTTT. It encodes CASSLDSEAFF.

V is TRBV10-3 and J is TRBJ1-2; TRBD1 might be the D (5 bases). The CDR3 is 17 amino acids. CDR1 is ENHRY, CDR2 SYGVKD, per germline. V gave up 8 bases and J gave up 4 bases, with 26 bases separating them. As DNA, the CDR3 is TGTGCCATCGGACCGGACATCGATTCCTTAGAACTCTATGGCTACACCTTC. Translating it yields CAIGPDIDSLELYGYTF.